This T cell receptor beta chain originates from a study of OX40 agonist ivuxolimab in advanced cancers. Findings of the study overall: Still undetermined is the antigen specificity of the expanded peripheral T cells. Nonresponders, in some cases, also had low normalized T-cell clonal expansion.

This CDR3 contains 15 residues. With 4 bases removed from V and 0 bases from J, the gap between germline ends came to 10 bases. Per the germline V gene, CDR1 is MDHEN and CDR2 is SYDVKM. Repertoires were generated with immunoSEQ multiplex PCR, while TCRdb's copy carries only in-frame clones and drops some. The table records about 52,000 clones, approximately 88% of them present only once. Cycle 7 day 1, cycle 4 day 1, and baseline were the timepoints at which blood was sampled. The count of this clone is one. The antigen is not known. Here the sequenced sample was CD4+ or CD8+ T cells sorted from blood, taken in a trial of the OX40 agonist ivuxolimab. The receptor was derived from an adult with an advanced solid tumor such as melanoma, head and neck, liver or kidney cancer. This chain links TRBV28 with TRBJ1-3; maybe TRBD1 (5 bases). Written as DNA, the CDR3 is TGTGCCAGCAGTTGGGGCGTGGGCTCTGGAAACACCATATATTTT. Translated, it gives CASSWGVGSGNTIYF.